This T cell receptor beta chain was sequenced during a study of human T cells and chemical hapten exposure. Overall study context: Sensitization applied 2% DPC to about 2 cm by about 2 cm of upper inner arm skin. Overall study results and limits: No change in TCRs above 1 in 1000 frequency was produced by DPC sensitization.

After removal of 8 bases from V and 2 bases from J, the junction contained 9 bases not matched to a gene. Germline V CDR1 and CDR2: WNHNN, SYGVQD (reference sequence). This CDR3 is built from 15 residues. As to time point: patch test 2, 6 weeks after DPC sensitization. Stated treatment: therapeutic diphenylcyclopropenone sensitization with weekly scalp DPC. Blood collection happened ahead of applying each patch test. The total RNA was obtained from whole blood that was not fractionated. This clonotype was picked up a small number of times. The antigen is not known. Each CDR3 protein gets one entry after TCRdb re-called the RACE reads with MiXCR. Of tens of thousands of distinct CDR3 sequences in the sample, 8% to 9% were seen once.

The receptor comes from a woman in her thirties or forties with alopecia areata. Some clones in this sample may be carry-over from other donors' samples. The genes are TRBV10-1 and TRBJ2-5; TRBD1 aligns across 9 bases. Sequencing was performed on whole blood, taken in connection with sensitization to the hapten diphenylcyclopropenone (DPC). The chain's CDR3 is CASRFRTGAQETQYF. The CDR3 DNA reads TGCGCCAGCCGGTTTAGGACAGGGGCGCAAGAGACCCAGTACTTC.